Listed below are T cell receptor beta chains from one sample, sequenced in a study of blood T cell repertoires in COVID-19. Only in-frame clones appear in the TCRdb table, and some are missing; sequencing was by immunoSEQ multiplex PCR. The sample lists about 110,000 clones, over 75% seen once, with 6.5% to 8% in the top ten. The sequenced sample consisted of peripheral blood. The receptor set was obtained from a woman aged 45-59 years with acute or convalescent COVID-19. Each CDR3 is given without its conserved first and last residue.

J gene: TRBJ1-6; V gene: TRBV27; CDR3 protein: ASSPSADRPNSPLH
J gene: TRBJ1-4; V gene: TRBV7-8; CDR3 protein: ASSLPTGQREKLF
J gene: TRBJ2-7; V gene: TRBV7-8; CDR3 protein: ASSPGPVGGQY
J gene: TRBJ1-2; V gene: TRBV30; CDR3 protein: AWSEGVGYGYT
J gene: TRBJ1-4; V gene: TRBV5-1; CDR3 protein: ASSLGRGDEKLF
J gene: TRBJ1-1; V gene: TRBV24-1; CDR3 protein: ATSRTYRTPPINTEAF
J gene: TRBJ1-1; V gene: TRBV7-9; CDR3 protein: ASSFFGEAF
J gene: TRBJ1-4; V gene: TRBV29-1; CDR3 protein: SAEEGAGEKLF
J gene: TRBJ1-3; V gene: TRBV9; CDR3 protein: ASSVVGGTGNTIY
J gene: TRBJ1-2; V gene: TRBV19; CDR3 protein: ASSITTGRADGYT